Listed below are T cell receptor beta chains from one sample, sequenced in a study of blood T cell repertoires in COVID-19. Libraries were prepared by immunoSEQ multiplex PCR; TCRdb keeps only in-frame clonotypes and omits some of them. The sample records around 160,000 clones, around nine tenths being singletons. Source material: peripheral blood. These receptors all come from a woman in her sixties or seventies with COVID-19, enrolled during active disease. Each CDR3 is given with its conserved first and last residue. D genes are given only for firm matches. Some rows have no size entry. The others give once, few or many, or a class for an expanded clone.

clone size,J gene,D gene,V gene,CDR3 protein,CDR3 DNA
.,TRBJ1-2,.,TRBV5-5,CASSLGPNLQGTTVYGYTF,TGTGCCAGCAGCTTGGGCCCTAATTTACAGGGAACGACAGTTTATGGCTACACCTTC
.,TRBJ1-5,.,TRBV2,CASSEEVGGEHF,TGTGCCAGCAGTGAAGAAGTAGGGGGGGAGCATTTT
.,TRBJ1-2,.,TRBV12-3/TRBV12-4,CASSRGYGYTF,TGTGCCAGCAGTCGGGGATATGGCTACACCTTC
.,TRBJ2-3,.,TRBV10-2,CASSELADTQYF,TGCGCCAGCAGTGAGTTAGCAGATACGCAGTATTTT
.,TRBJ1-1,.,TRBV6-2/TRBV6-3,CASSYPDRYTEAFF,TGTGCCAGCAGTTACCCTGACAGATACACTGAAGCTTTCTTT
.,TRBJ1-4,.,TRBV3-1/TRBV3-2,CASSQDIGSEKLFF,TGTGCCAGCAGCCAAGATATAGGGAGTGAAAAACTGTTTTTT
.,TRBJ1-4,TRBD1,TRBV7-2,CASSLGAGGRTNEKLFF,TGTGCCAGCAGCTTAGGGGCAGGGGGAAGGACGAATGAAAAACTGTTTTTT
.,TRBJ1-6,.,TRBV30,CACGGGNNSPLHF,TGTGCCTGCGGTGGGGGGAATAATTCACCCCTCCACTTT
.,TRBJ2-7,TRBD1,TRBV7-9,CASSLFGWGQGDEQYF,TGTGCCAGCAGCTTATTTGGGTGGGGACAGGGGGACGAGCAGTACTTC
.,TRBJ1-4,.,TRBV2,CASSREGEKLFF,TGTGCCAGCAGCAGGGAGGGCGAAAAACTGTTTTTT
few,TRBJ1-1,.,TRBV6-5,CASSLTIGNTEAFF,TGTGCCAGCAGCCTAACCATTGGGAACACTGAAGCTTTCTTT
.,TRBJ1-5,.,TRBV28,CASNPLAGHQPQHF,TGTGCCAGCAACCCACTCGCGGGGCATCAGCCCCAGCATTTT
.,TRBJ1-2,.,TRBV5-1,CASSLGGFYGYTF,TGCGCCAGCAGCTTGGGGGGCTTCTATGGCTACACCTTC
once,TRBJ1-2,TRBD1,TRBV9,CASSVEGTVANYGYTF,TGTGCCAGCAGCGTAGAAGGGACAGTTGCTAACTATGGCTACACCTTC
.,TRBJ2-3,.,TRBV7-3,CASSINRAADTQYF,TGTGCCAGCAGCATTAACAGGGCTGCGGATACGCAGTATTTT
.,TRBJ1-6,.,TRBV27,CASSLRRFNSPLHF,TGTGCCAGCAGTTTGCGTCGGTTTAATTCACCCCTCCACTTT
.,TRBJ1-4,.,TRBV9,CASSPRPTGTNEKLFF,TGTGCCAGCAGCCCCCGTCCGACAGGAACTAATGAAAAACTGTTTTTT
.,TRBJ1-5,.,TRBV19,CASSIQMDSLGQPQHF,TGTGCCAGTAGTATCCAAATGGACAGTCTGGGTCAGCCCCAGCATTTT
.,TRBJ1-2,TRBD1,TRBV19,CASSIGQAGYTF,TGTGCCAGTAGTATTGGACAGGCTGGCTACACCTTC
.,TRBJ2-5,.,TRBV6-2/TRBV6-3,CASSYSTADSRKTQYF,TGTGCCAGCAGTTACTCGACAGCGGACAGTAGAAAGACCCAGTACTTC
.,TRBJ1-1,TRBD1,TRBV6-4,CASSDRVGTGTRAEAFF,TGTGCCAGCAGTGACAGGGTCGGGACAGGTACTCGGGCTGAAGCTTTCTTT
.,TRBJ1-4,.,TRBV28,CASREGVRREKLFF,TGTGCCAGCAGGGAGGGAGTGAGGCGTGAAAAACTGTTTTTT
.,TRBJ2-3,.,TRBV4-1,CASSQDDRALAQYF,TGCGCCAGCAGCCAAGATGATAGAGCTCTTGCGCAGTATTTT
.,TRBJ1-1,.,TRBV2,CASNPIRVDTEAFF,TGTGCCAGTAACCCCATCAGGGTTGACACTGAAGCTTTCTTT
.,TRBJ1-1,.,TRBV5-6,CASSFTGFYTEAFF,TGTGCCAGCAGCTTTACAGGGTTTTACACTGAAGCTTTCTTT
.,TRBJ2-5,.,TRBV5-1,CASSLVADQETQYF,TGCGCCAGCAGCTTGGTGGCGGACCAAGAGACCCAGTACTTC
.,TRBJ1-5,TRBD1,TRBV27,CASSPQGVFSQPQHF,TGTGCCAGCAGTCCACAGGGGGTCTTCTCCCAGCCCCAGCATTTT
.,TRBJ2-7,.,TRBV19,CASSGTHFYEQYF,TGTGCCAGTAGCGGGACTCATTTCTACGAGCAGTACTTC
.,TRBJ2-3,.,TRBV7-3,CASSHGGGTDTQYF,TGTGCCAGCAGCCATGGGGGCGGAACAGATACGCAGTATTTT
.,TRBJ1-2,TRBD1,TRBV6-5,CASSYGDRGRYGYTF,TGTGCCAGCAGTTACGGGGACAGGGGACGCTATGGCTACACCTTC
.,TRBJ2-1,.,TRBV6-4,CASSEMAGSYNEQFF,TGTGCCAGCAGTGAAATGGCGGGGTCCTACAATGAGCAGTTCTTC
.,TRBJ2-1,.,TRBV19,CASSIIGDIMGTYNEQFF,TGTGCCAGTAGTATAATAGGGGACATAATGGGCACCTACAATGAGCAGTTCTTC